This T cell receptor beta chain was sequenced in a study of CD8 T cells in ankylosing spondylitis. Quantitative 5'-RACE with molecular barcodes produced the TCR beta libraries. MiXCR, run by TCRdb on the 5' RACE reads, gives a single entry per CDR3 protein. This sample has around 490,000 distinct CDR3 sequences, with approximately 5.3% found just once. This clonotype came up a few times. Its antigen is currently unknown. This CDR3 has 12 amino acids. Germline CDR1 reads DFQATT; CDR2 reads SNEGSKA (reference sequence). Losses at the gene ends were 3 bases for V and 2 bases for J; bases not matched to a gene: 0. Study-wide points: Ankylosing spondylitis blood appeared to carry a characteristic TCR beta motif of seven to nine highly homologous variants. Peripheral blood held disease-linked clones only at relatively low frequency, and these were CD8+.

This receptor was identified in a male donor with ankylosing spondylitis. The sample taken for sequencing was blood, either unsorted or a sorted T cell fraction (not recorded which). The V gene is TRBV20-1, the J gene TRBJ2-7; TRBD1 matches 8 bases. CDR3 coding DNA: TGCAGTGCTAGCAGGGGGCCCTACGAGCAGTACTTC. Encoded protein: CSASRGPYEQYF.